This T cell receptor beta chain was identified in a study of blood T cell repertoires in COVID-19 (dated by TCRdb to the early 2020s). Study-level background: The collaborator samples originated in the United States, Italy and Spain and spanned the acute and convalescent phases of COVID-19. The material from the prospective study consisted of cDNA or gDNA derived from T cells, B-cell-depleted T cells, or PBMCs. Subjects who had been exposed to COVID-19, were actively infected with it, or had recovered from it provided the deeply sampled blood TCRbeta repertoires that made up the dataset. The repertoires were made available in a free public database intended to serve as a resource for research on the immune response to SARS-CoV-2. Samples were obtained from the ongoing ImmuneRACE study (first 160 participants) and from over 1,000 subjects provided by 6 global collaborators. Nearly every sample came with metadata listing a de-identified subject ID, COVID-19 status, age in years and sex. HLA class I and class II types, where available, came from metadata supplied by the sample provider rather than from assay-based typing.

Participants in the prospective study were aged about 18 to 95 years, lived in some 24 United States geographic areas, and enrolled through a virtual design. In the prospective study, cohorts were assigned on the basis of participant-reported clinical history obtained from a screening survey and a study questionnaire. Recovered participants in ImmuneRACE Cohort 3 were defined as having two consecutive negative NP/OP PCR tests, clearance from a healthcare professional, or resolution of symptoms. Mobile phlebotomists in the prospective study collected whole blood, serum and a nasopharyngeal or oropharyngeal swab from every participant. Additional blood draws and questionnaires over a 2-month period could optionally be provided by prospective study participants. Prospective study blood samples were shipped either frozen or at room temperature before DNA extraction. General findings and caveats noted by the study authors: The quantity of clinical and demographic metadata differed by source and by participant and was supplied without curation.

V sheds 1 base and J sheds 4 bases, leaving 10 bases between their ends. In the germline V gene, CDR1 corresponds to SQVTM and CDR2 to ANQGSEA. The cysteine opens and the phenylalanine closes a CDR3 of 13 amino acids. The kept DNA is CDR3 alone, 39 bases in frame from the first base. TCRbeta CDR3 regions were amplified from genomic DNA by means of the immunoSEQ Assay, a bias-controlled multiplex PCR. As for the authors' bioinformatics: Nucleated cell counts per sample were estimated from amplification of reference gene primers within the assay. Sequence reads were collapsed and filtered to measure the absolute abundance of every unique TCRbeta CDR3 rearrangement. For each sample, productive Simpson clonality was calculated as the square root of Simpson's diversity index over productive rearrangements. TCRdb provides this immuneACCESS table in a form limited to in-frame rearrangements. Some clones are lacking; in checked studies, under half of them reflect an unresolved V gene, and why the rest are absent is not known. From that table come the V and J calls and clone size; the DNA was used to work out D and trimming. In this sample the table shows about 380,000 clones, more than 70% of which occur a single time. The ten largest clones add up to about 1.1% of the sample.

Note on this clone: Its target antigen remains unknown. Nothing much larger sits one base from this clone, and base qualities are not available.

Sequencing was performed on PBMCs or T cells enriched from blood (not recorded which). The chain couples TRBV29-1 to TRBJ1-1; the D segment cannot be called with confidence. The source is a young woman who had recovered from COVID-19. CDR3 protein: CSVEGRQSTEAFF. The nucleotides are TGCAGCGTTGAAGGGCGGCAGAGCACTGAAGCTTTCTTT.